This T cell receptor beta chain was sequenced for a study of shared clonotypes between healthy human individuals. The assay used deep level. Original handling: ImmunoSEQ output held junction-only sequences without quality scores, so filtering differed. Method: immunoSEQ multiplex PCR; TCRdb's copy keeps in-frame clones and lacks some. V and J calls and clone size follow that table, whereas D and trimming were derived from the DNA. The repertoire has some 800,000 clones, 80% to 95% of them found once; the top ten carry about 25%. Regarding the study as a whole: Across subsets, estimated richness was generally greater for naive than for memory populations.

CDR1 and CDR2 (germline): PRHDT, FYEKMQ (reference sequence). This CDR3 spans 16 amino acids. Between the trimmed V and J ends, which lost 0 bases and 2 bases, there was a span of 8 bases. Concerning this clone itself: Its specificity is unknown.

In the naive CD8 group, cells lacked CD45RO and were positively selected for CCR7, so terminally differentiated effector memory CD45RA+ cells were left out. The V and J genes are TRBV13 and TRBJ2-6; D ambiguous. The receptor was derived from a man younger than 40 in good health. Input material: naive CD8+ T cells sorted from blood. CDR3: CASSLGGDPGANVLTF. In DNA form, the CDR3 reads TGTGCCAGCAGCTTAGGGGGTGATCCTGGGGCCAACGTCCTGACTTTC. The full variable domain, in which reference TRBV13 and TRBJ2-6 provide the parts outside the CDR3, is AAGVIQSPRHLIKEKRETATLKCYPIPRHDTVYWYQQGPGQDPQFLISFYEKMQSDKGSIPDRFSAQQFSDYHSELNMSSLELGDSALYFCASSLGGDPGANVLTFGAGSRLTVL.